This T cell receptor beta chain stems from a study of T cells in narcolepsy. Study-wide context: Enrolled donors included narcolepsy type 1 or type 2 patients and healthy controls. Study-level findings and limits: Reportedly, autoreactive clonotypes were serially detected in patients' blood but not controls'. In some patient and control memory CD4+ samples, autoreactive clones were absent.

Clones were sequenced by immunoSEQ multiplex PCR, and TCRdb holds only the in-frame ones, with some missing. The table includes around 42,000 clones, about 91% detected once. To note about this clone: Its antigen remains unknown.

CDR3 length: 14 residues. Trimming removed 4 bases from V and 7 bases from J; junction bases left unmatched: 11. The V gene's germline CDR1 is SGDLS and CDR2 YYNGEE. Sample: CD45RA- memory CD4+ T cells from PBMCs. This clonotype was obtained from a human donor with narcolepsy. The chain employs TRBV9 and TRBJ2-7, with 7 bases that match TRBD1. CDR3 region: CASSPDRVRSEQYF. The CDR3 DNA is TGTGCCAGCAGCCCAGACAGGGTTCGGTCGGAGCAGTACTTC.